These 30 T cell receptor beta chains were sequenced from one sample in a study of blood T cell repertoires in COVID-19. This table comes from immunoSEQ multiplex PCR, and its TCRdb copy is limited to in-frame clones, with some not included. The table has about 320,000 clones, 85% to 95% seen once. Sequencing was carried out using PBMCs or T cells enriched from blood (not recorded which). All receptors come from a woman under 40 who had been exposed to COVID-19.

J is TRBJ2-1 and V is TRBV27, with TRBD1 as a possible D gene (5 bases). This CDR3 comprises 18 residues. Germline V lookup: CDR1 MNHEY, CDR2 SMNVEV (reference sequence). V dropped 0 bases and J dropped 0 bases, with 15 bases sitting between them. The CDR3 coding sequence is TGTGCCAGCAGTTTATCGCCTCCCCCGACAGTCTCCTACAATGAGCAGTTCTTC. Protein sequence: CASSLSPPPTVSYNEQFF.

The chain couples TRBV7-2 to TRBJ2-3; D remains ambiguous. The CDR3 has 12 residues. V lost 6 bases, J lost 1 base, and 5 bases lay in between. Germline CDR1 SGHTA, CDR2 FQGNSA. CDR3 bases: TGTGCCAGCAGTGCGGGCACAGATACGCAGTATTTT. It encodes CASSAGTDTQYF. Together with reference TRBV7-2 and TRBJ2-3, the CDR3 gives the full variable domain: GAGVSQSPSNKVTEKGKDVELRCDPISGHTALYWYRQSLGQGLEFLIYFQGNSAPDKSGLPSDRFSAERTGGSVSTLTIQRTQQEDSAVYLCASSAGTDTQYFGPGTRLTVL.

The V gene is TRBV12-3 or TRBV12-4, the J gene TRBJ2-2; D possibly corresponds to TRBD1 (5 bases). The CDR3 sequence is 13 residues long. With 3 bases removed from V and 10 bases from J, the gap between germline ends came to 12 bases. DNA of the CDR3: TGTGCCAGCAGTTTGGTCAGCAGGGAGGAGCTGTTTTTT. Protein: CASSLVSREELFF.

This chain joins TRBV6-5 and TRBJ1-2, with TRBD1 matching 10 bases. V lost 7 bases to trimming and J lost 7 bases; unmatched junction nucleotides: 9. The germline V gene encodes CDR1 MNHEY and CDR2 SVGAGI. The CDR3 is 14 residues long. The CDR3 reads CASNRGQGTSGYTF. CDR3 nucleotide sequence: TGTGCCAGCAATAGGGGACAGGGGACTTCTGGCTACACCTTC.

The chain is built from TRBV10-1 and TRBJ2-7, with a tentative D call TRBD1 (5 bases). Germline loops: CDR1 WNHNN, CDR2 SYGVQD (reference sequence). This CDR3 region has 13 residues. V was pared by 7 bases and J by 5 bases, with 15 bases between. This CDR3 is CASNLSRADEQYF. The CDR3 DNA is TGCGCCAGCAACCTCTCCAGGGCAGACGAGCAGTACTTC.

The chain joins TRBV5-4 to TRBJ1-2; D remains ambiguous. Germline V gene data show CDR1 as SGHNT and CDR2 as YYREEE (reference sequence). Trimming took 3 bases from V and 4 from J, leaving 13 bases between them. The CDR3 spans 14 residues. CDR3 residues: CASSSLDRGYGYTF. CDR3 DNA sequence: TGTGCCAGCAGCTCCCTCGACCGGGGCTATGGCTACACCTTC.

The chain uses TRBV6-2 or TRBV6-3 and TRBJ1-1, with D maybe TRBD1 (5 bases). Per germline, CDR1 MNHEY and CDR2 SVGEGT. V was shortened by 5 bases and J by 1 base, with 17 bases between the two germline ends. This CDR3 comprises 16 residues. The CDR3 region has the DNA TGTGCCAGCAGTCAGGGTCTTGCGGCTTGGAACACTGAAGCTTTCTTT. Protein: CASSQGLAAWNTEAFF.

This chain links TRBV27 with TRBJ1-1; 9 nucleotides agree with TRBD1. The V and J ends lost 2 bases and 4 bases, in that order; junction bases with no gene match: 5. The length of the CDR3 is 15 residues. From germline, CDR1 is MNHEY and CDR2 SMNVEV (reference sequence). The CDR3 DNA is TGTGCCAGCAGTTTAAGTCAGGGACAGGGCACTGAAGCTTTCTTT. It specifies CASSLSQGQGTEAFF.

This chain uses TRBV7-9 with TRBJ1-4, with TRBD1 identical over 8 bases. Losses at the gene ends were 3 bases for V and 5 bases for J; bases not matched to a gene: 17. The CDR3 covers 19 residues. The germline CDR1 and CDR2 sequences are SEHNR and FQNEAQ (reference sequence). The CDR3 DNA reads TGTGCCAGCAGCTTTACAGTCAGGGGGCGATTCCCCTCAAATGAAAAACTGTTTTTT. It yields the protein CASSFTVRGRFPSNEKLFF.

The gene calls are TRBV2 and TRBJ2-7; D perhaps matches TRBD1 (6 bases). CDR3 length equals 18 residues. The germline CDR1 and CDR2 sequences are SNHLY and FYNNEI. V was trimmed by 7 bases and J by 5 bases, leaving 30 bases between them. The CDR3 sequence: CASTIDPVTGKTLHEQYF. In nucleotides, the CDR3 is TGTGCCAGCACGATCGATCCGGTCACAGGGAAGACGTTGCACGAGCAGTACTTC.

CDR3 sequence reads: CASSPAGVRDGYTF. CDR3 nucleotides: TGTGCCAGCAGCCCGGCGGGGGTGAGGGATGGCTACACCTTC. V is TRBV7-6 and J is TRBJ1-2; maybe TRBD1 (5 bases). Germline V lookup: CDR1 SGHVS, CDR2 FNYEAQ. There are 14 residues in the CDR3. Trimming left V 5 bases short and J 6 bases short, with 16 bases between.

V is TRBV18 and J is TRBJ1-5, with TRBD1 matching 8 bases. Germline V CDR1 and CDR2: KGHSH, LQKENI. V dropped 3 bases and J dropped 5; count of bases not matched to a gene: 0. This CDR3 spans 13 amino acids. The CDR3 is CASSPGQDQPQHF. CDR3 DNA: TGTGCCAGCTCACCGGGACAGGATCAGCCCCAGCATTTT.

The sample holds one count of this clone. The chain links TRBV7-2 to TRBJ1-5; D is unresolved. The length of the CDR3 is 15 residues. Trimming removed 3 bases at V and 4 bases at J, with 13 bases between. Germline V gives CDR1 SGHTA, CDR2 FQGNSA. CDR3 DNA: TGTGCCAGCAGCTTGACCCGGGGTAGGAATCAGCCCCAGCATTTT. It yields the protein CASSLTRGRNQPQHF.

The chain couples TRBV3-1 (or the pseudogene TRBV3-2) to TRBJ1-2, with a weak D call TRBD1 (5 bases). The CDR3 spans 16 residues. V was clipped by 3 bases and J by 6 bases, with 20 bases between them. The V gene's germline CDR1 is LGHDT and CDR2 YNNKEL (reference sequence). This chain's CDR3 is CASSHLGASLSNGYTF. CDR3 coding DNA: TGTGCCAGCAGCCATCTTGGGGCCTCGTTGTCGAATGGCTACACCTTC.

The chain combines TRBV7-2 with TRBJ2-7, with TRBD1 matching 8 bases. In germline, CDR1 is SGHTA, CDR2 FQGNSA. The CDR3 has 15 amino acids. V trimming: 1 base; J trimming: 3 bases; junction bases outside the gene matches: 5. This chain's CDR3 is CASSLGGRGHYEQYF. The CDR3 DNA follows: TGTGCCAGCAGCTTAGGGGGCAGGGGGCACTACGAGCAGTACTTC.

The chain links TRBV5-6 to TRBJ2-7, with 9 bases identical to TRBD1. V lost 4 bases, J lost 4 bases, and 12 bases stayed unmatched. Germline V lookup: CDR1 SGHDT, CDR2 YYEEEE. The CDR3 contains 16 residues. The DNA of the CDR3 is TGTGCCAGCAGCCCCCCGGGACAGGGCATAAGGTACGAGCAGTACTTC. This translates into CASSPPGQGIRYEQYF.

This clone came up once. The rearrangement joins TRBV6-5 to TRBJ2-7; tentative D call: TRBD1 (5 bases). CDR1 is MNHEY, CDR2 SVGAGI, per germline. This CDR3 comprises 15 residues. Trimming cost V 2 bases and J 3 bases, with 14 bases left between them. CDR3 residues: CASSYDPTGDYEQYF. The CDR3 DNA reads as TGTGCCAGCAGTTACGATCCCACAGGAGACTACGAGCAGTACTTC.

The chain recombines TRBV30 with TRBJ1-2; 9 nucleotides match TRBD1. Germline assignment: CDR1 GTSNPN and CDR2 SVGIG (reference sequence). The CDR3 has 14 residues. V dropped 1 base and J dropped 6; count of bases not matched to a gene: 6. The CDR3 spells CAWSAGQGLNGYTF. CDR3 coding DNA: TGTGCCTGGAGTGCGGGACAGGGCCTAAATGGCTACACCTTC.

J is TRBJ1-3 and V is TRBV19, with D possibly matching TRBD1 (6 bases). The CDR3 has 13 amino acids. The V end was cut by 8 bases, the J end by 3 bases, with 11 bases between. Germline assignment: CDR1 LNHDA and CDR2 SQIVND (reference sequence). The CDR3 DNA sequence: TGTGCCAGTGCAGGGGTGCGTGGAAACACCATATATTTT. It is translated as CASAGVRGNTIYF.

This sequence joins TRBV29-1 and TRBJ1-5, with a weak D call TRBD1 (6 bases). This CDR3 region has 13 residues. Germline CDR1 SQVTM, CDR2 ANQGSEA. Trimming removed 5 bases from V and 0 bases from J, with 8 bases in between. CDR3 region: CSVRQASNQPQHF. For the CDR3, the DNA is TGCAGCGTTCGACAGGCTAGCAATCAGCCCCAGCATTTT.

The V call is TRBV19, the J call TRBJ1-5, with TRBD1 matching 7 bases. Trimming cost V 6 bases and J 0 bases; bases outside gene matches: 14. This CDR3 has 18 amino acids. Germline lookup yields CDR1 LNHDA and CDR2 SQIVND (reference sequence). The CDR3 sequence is CASRSSGTDFYSNQPQHF. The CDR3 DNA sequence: TGTGCCAGTAGATCCTCTGGGACAGATTTTTATAGCAATCAGCCCCAGCATTTT.

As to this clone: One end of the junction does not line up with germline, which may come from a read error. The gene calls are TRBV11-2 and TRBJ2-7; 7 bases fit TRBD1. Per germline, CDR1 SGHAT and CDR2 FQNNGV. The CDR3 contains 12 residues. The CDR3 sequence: CDLGGPSYEQYF. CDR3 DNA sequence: TGCGACTTAGGGGGCCCCTCCTACGAGCAGTACTTC.

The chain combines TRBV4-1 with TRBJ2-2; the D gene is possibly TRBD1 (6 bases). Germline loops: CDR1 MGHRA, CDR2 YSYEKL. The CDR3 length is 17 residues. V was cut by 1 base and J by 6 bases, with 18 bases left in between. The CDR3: CASSQGFQGMGAGELFF. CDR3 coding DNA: TGCGCCAGCAGCCAAGGGTTCCAGGGGATGGGGGCCGGGGAGCTGTTTTTT.

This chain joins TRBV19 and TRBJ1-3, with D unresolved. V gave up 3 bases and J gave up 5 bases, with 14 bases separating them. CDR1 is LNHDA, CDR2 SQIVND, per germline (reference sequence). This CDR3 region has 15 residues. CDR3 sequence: CASSIGRRLRNTIYF. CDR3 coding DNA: TGTGCCAGTAGTATTGGTCGCCGACTTAGAAACACCATATATTTT.

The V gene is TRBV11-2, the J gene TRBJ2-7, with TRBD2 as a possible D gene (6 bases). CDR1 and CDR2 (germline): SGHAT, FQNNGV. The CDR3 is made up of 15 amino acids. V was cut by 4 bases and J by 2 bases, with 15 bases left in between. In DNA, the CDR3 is TGTGCCAGCAGCTCAGAGGGAGGTTCTACCTACGAGCAGTACTTC. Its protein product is CASSSEGGSTYEQYF.

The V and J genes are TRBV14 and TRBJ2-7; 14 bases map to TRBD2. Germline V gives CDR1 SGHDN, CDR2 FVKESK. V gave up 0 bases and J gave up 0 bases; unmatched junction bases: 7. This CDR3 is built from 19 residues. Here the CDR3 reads CASSQDTGLAGGLSYEQYF. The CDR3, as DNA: TGTGCCAGCAGCCAAGATACAGGACTAGCGGGGGGCCTCTCCTACGAGCAGTACTTC.

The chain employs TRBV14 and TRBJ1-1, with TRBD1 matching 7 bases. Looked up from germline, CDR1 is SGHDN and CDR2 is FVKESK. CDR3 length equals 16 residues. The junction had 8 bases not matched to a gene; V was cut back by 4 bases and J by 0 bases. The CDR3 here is CASSLWTGLMNTEAFF. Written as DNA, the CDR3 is TGTGCCAGCAGCCTTTGGACAGGACTCATGAACACTGAAGCTTTCTTT.

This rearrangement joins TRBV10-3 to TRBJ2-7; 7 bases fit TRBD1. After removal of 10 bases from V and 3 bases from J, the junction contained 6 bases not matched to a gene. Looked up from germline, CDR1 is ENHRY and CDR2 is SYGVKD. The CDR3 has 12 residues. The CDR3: CATKDRLYEQYF. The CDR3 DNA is TGTGCCACAAAGGACAGGCTCTACGAGCAGTACTTC.

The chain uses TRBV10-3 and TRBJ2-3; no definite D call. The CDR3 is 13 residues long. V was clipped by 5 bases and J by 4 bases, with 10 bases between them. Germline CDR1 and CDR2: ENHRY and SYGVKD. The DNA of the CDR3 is TGTGCCATCAGTCCCCGCCGAGCAGATACGCAGTATTTT. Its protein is CAISPRRADTQYF.

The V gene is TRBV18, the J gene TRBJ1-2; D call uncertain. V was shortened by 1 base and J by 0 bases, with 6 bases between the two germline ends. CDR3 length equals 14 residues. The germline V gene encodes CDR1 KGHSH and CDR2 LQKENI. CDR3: CASSPQTTNYGYTF. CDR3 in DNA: TGTGCCAGCTCACCACAGACTACTAACTATGGCTACACCTTC.